The clone carrying this TCR beta chain came up many times. Its antigen remains unknown. MiXCR, run by TCRdb on the 5' RACE reads, gives a single entry per CDR3 protein. Found here are around 47,000 distinct CDR3 sequences, approximately 11% of them singletons; the top ten hold about 1.3%. The sample comes from a study of neurological immune-mediated disorders. The controls, all healthy individuals, were blood bank volunteers in Maryland, USA. The study's findings and limits: No expanded-clone CDR3 amino acid sequence recurred across subjects, suggesting private TCR-beta repertoires. Multiple sclerosis was found to have the least TCR clonal expansion, below healthy controls, and HTLV-1-associated myelopathy the most.

This TCR came from a female donor in good health. What was sequenced was PBMCs.

The CDR3 DNA reads TGCGCCAGCAGCTTGGCAGGACGGAGCAATCAGCCCCAGCATTTT. Protein: CASSLAGRSNQPQHF. This sequence joins TRBV5-1 and TRBJ1-5; no firm D call. The V end lost 0 bases, the J end lost 1 base, and 8 bases lay between the germline ends. The CDR3 is made up of 15 amino acids. CDR1 and CDR2 from the germline V gene are SGHRS and YFSETQ.